A single sample gave rise to the 9 T cell receptor beta chains below, sequenced in a study of OX40 agonist ivuxolimab in advanced cancers. The table came from immunoSEQ multiplex PCR; TCRdb's copy has only in-frame clones and leaves some out. The table lists 30,000 to 40,000 clones, nearly 90% of them singletons. The specimen comprised CD4+ or CD8+ T cells sorted from blood, sampled in a trial of the OX40 agonist ivuxolimab. The receptor source for this set is an adult with an advanced solid tumor such as melanoma, head and neck, liver or kidney cancer.

This clone has a single count. This chain joins TRBV27 and TRBJ2-1; D remains ambiguous. This CDR3 is 15 amino acids long. The germline V and J ends were trimmed by 2 bases and 2 bases, with 10 bases remaining between them. Germline V lookup: CDR1 MNHEY, CDR2 SMNVEV (reference sequence). The DNA for the CDR3 is TGTGCCAGCAGTTTACCCCCCGCGGCCTACAATGAGCAGTTCTTC. This translates into CASSLPPAAYNEQFF.

The J gene is TRBJ1-1, the V gene TRBV28; D might be TRBD1 (5 bases). Germline lookup yields CDR1 MDHEN and CDR2 SYDVKM. The CDR3 loop spans 17 amino acids. Trimming took off 4 bases at V and 0 bases at J, with 18 bases between the two ends. The CDR3 region has the DNA TGTGCCAGCAGTTCCCCCCACAAGGGGCCCCTGAACACTGAAGCTTTCTTT. Amino acid sequence: CASSSPHKGPLNTEAFF.

The V gene is TRBV28, the J gene TRBJ2-5; D perhaps matches TRBD1 (5 bases). The CDR3 consists of 16 residues. Looked up from germline, CDR1 is MDHEN and CDR2 is SYDVKM. Trimming took off 2 bases at V and 0 bases at J, with 13 bases between the two ends. DNA of the CDR3: TGTGCCAGCAGTTTAAGGGGCCGCTATTACCAAGAGACCCAGTACTTC. Protein sequence: CASSLRGRYYQETQYF.

This clone has a handful of counts. The gene calls are TRBV27 and TRBJ1-6; 7 bases fit TRBD1. From germline, CDR1 is MNHEY and CDR2 SMNVEV (reference sequence). The CDR3 is 14 residues long. V lost 5 bases to trimming and J lost 9 bases; unmatched junction nucleotides: 7. In DNA form, the CDR3 reads TGTGCCAGCAGTGACGACAGGGAGGGTTCACCCCTCCACTTT. This gives the protein CASSDDREGSPLHF.

J is TRBJ1-5 and V is TRBV15; 12 bases line up with TRBD1. CDR1 LNHNV and CDR2 YYDKDF come from the germline V gene (reference sequence). The J segment lost 5 bases and the V segment lost 5 bases, leaving 7 bases of the junction unmatched. The CDR3 has 16 residues. CDR3 loop: CATSAPGQGADQPQHF. The CDR3 nucleotides read TGTGCCACCAGCGCCCCGGGACAGGGGGCCGATCAGCCCCAGCATTTT.

There are a few counts of this clone. The sample holds other DNA sequences that translate to the same CDR3. The chain uses TRBV6-6 and TRBJ1-2; the match to TRBD1 covers 7 bases. V trimming: 0 bases; J trimming: 6 bases; junction bases outside the gene matches: 4. CDR3 size: 14 residues. The V gene's germline CDR1 is MNHNY and CDR2 SVGAGI (reference sequence). The CDR3 is CASSYSGQVHGYTF. CDR3 sequence (DNA): TGTGCCAGCAGTTACTCCGGACAGGTCCATGGCTACACCTTC.

V and J are TRBV28 and TRBJ1-2; 12 bases line up with TRBD1. In germline, CDR1 is MDHEN, CDR2 SYDVKM. The CDR3 is 17 residues long. The J segment lost 4 bases and the V segment lost 6 bases, leaving 12 bases of the junction unmatched. CDR3 in DNA: TGTGCCAGCAGCAACCGGGACAGGGGGCTAGGATCCTATGGCTACACCTTC. It encodes CASSNRDRGLGSYGYTF.

Of note for this clone: A single base separates this from a much larger clone, so it may be a read error. Additional DNA sequences in this sample encode the identical CDR3. The rearrangement uses TRBV28 and TRBJ2-2; maybe TRBD1 (8 bases). Germline V lookup: CDR1 MDHEN, CDR2 SYDVKM. This CDR3 has 14 residues. Trimming took 11 bases from V and 8 from J, leaving 21 bases between them. The CDR3 protein is CAGRGTGRGGELFF. CDR3 DNA: TGTGCCGGGCGGGGGACAGGAAGAGGGGGGGAGCTGTTTTTT.

Details on this clone: One base separates it from a far larger clone, so it is likely a read error. The rearrangement links TRBV1 to TRBJ2-2; the table assigns TRBD1, which was not confirmed against the DNA. TRBV1 is marked as a pseudogene. CDR3 length equals 14 residues. Here the CDR3 reads CTSSHTQGNGELFF. In DNA form, the CDR3 reads TGCACCAGCAGCCATACTCAGGGCAACGGGGAGCTGTTTTTT.